This T cell receptor (beta chain) is from a study of cytomegalovirus exposure and HLA in healthy donors. Study results and caveats: In most subjects, TCR beta sequences reportedly gave accurate predictions of HLA-A and HLA-B alleles.

The V and J ends lost 3 bases and 6 bases, in that order; junction bases with no gene match: 4. This CDR3 comprises 13 residues. From germline, CDR1 is SGHTA and CDR2 FQGNSA. The PCR made use of 60 Vbeta and 13 Jbeta primers. TCRdb's copy holds only in-frame clones and misses some; the assay was immunoSEQ multiplex PCR. Of 95,000 or so clones listed, nearly 70% are singletons. With regard to this clone: Its antigen remains unidentified.

The TCR sequence derives from a woman in her fifties or sixties in good health and CMV-seropositive. The V gene is TRBV7-2, the J gene TRBJ1-2, with 7 bases fitting TRBD1. Sequences were obtained from PBMCs. For the CDR3, the DNA is TGTGCCAGCAGCTTTTCCGGGACAGATGGCTACACCTTC. Protein: CASSFSGTDGYTF.